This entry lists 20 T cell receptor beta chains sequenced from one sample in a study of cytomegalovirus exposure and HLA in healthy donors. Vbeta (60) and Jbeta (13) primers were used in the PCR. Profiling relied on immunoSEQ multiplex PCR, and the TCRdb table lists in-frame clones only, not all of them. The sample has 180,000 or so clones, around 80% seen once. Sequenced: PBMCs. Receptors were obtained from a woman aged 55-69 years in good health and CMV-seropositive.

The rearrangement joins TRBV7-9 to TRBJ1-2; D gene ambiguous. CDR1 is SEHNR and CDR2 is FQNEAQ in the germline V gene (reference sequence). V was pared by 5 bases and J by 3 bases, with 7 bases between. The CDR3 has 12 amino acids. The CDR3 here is CASSQSDYGYTF. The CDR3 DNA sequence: TGTGCCAGCAGCCAATCGGACTATGGCTACACCTTC.

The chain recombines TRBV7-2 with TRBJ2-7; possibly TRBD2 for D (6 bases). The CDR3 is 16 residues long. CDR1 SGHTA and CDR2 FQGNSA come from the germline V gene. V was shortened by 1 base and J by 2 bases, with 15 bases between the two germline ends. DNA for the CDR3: TGTGCCAGCAGCTTAGATGGCGGCGGGATAACCTACGAGCAGTACTTC. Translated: CASSLDGGGITYEQYF. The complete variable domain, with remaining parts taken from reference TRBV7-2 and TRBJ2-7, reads GAGVSQSPSNKVTEKGKDVELRCDPISGHTALYWYRQSLGQGLEFLIYFQGNSAPDKSGLPSDRFSAERTGGSVSTLTIQRTQQEDSAVYLCASSLDGGGITYEQYFGPGTRLTVT.

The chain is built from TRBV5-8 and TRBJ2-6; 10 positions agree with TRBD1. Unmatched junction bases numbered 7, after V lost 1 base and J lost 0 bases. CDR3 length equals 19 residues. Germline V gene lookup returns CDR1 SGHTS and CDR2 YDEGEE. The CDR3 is CASSLSRDRGLSGANVLTF. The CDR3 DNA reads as TGTGCCAGCAGCTTGTCCCGGGACAGGGGACTCTCTGGGGCCAACGTCCTGACTTTC.

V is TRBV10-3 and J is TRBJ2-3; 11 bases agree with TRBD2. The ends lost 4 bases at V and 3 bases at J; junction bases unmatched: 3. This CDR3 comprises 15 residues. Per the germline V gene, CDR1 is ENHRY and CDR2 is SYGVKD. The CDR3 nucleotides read TGTGCCATCAGTGCGTTAGCGGGAGGGACAGATACGCAGTATTTT. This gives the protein CAISALAGGTDTQYF.

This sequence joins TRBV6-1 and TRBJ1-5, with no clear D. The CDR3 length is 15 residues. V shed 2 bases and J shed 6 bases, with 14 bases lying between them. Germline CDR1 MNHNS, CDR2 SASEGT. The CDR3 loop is CASSEFVGESQPQHF. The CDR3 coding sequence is TGTGCCAGCAGTGAATTTGTCGGGGAAAGTCAGCCCCAGCATTTT.

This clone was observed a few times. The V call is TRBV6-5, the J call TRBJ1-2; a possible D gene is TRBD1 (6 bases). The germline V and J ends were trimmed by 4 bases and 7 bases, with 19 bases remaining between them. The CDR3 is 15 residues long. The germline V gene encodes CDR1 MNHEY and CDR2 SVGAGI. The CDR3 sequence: CASSSPSRGVRGYTF. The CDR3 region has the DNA TGTGCCAGCAGTTCACCCAGCAGGGGTGTTCGTGGCTACACCTTC.

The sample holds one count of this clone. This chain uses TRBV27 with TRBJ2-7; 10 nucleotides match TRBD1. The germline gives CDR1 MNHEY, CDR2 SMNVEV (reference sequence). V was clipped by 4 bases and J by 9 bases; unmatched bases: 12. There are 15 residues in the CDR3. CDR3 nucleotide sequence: TGTGCCAGCAGTTGGGGTCCGGGACAGGGGTTTGTGCAGTACTTC. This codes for CASSWGPGQGFVQYF.

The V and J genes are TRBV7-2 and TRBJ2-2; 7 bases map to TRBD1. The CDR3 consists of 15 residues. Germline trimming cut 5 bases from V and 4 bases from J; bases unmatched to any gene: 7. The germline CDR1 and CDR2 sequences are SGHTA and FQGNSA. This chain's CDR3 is CASSILTGVTGELFF. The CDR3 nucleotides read TGTGCCAGCAGCATACTAACAGGGGTCACCGGGGAGCTGTTTTTT.

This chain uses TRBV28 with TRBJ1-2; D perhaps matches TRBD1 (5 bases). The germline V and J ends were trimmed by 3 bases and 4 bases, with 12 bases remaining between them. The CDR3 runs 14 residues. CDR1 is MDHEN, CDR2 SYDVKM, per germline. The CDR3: CASSFHQGIYGYTF. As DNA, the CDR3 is TGTGCCAGCAGTTTTCACCAGGGAATCTATGGCTACACCTTC.

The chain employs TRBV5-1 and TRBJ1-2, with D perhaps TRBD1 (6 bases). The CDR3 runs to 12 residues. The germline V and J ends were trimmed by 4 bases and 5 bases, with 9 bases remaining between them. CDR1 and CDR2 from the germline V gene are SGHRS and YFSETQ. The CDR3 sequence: CASSPGQYGYTF. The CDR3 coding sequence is TGCGCCAGCAGCCCCGGACAGTATGGCTACACCTTC.

In DNA form, the CDR3 reads TGTGCCAGCAGCCCCTGGGGGCAGGCCGGGTATGGCTACACCTTC. Translated, it gives CASSPWGQAGYGYTF. V and J are TRBV7-6 and TRBJ1-2, with a tentative D call TRBD1 (6 bases). Trimming removed 5 bases at V and 5 bases at J, with 18 bases between. The CDR3 spans 15 residues. Germline V gene sequence: CDR1 SGHVS, CDR2 FNYEAQ.

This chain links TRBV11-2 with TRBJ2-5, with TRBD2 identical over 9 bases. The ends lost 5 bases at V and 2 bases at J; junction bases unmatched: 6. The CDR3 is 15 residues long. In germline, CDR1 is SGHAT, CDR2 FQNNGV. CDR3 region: CASSRRLAVQETQYF. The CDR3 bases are TGTGCCAGCAGCCGGCGACTAGCGGTGCAAGAGACCCAGTACTTC.

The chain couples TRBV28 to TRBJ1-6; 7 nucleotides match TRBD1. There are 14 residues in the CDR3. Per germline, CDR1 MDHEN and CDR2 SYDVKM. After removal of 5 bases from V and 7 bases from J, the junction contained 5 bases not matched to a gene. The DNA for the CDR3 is TGTGCCAGCAGTGAGGGGGCGAGGAATTCACCCCTCCACTTT. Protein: CASSEGARNSPLHF.

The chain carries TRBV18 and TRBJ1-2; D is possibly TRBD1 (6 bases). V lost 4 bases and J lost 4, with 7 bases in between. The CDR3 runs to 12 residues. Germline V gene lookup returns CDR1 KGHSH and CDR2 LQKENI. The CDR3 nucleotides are TGTGCCAGCTCACAGGACAGCTATGGCTACACCTTC. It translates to CASSQDSYGYTF.

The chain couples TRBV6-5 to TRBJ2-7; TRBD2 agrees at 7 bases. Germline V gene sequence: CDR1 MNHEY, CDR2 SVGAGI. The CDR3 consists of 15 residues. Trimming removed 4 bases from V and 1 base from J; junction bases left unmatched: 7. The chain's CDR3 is CASSSQAGLSYEQYF. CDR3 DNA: TGTGCCAGCAGTTCCCAAGCGGGGCTGTCCTACGAGCAGTACTTC.

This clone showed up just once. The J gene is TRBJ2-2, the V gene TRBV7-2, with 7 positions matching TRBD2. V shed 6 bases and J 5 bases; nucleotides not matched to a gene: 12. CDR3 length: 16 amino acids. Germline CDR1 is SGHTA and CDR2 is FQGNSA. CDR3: CASRDMGGRRTGELFF. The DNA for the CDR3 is TGTGCCAGCAGGGATATGGGCGGGAGAAGAACCGGGGAGCTGTTTTTT.

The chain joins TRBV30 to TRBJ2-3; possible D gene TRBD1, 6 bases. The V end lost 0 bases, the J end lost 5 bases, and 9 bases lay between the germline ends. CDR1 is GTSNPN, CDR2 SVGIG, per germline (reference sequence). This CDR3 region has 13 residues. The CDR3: CAWSVQGVDTQYF. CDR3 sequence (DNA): TGTGCCTGGAGTGTACAGGGAGTAGATACGCAGTATTTT.

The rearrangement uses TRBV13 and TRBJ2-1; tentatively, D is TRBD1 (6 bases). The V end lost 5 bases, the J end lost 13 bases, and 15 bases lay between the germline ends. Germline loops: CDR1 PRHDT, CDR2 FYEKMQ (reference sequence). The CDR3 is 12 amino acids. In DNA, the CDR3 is TGTGCCAGCAGCACCGGACAGCGGATACAGTTCTTC. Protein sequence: CASSTGQRIQFF.

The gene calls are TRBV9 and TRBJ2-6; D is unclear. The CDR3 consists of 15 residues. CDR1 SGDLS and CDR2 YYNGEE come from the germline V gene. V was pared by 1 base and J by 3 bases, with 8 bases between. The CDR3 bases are TGTGCCAGCAGCGTACGTAGTGATGGGGCCAACGTCCTGACTTTC. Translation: CASSVRSDGANVLTF.

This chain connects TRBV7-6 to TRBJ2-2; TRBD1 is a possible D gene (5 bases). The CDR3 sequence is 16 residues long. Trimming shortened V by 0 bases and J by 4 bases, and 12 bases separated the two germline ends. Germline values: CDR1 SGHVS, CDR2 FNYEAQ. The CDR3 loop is CASSLAQAGSTGELFF. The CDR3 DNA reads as TGTGCCAGCAGCTTAGCGCAGGCAGGGTCCACCGGGGAGCTGTTTTTT. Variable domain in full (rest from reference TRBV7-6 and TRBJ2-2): GAGVSQSPRYKVTKRGQDVALRCDPISGHVSLYWYRQALGQGPEFLTYFNYEAQQDKSGLPNDRFSAERPEGSISTLTIQRTEQRDSAMYRCASSLAQAGSTGELFFGEGSRLTVL.